The clone carrying this T cell receptor beta chain was seen just once. Its specificity is not known. This CDR3 contains 13 residues. Germline loops: CDR1 KGHSH, CDR2 LQKENI. V shed 6 bases and J 8 bases; nucleotides not matched to a gene: 6. The data were taken from a study of cytomegalovirus exposure and HLA in healthy donors. Background on the study: Earlier, 150 million to 200 million T cells were analyzed, and over 95 million unique TCR beta sequences were found among them.

PCR amplification relied on 60 Vbeta primers (plus 13 Jbeta primers). Clones were sequenced by immunoSEQ multiplex PCR, and TCRdb holds only the in-frame ones, with some missing. Counted here are about 140,000 clones, roughly 80% occurring once; the ten biggest clones make up about 1.3%. Points from the study as a whole: Rarity marked most TCR sequences, yet some public TCRs occurred in many donors. An analysis was carried out later, and it reportedly showed fewer N-insertions in an Asian-associated ancestry cluster than the approximately 670-donor mean. Accurate prediction of most subjects' HLA-A and HLA-B alleles from TCR beta sequences was reported.

Sequences were obtained from PBMCs. This sequence was found in a female donor in good health and CMV-seronegative. The genes are TRBV18 and TRBJ1-2, with TRBD1 matching over 10 bases. The CDR3 spells CASSSGTGDGYTF. The CDR3 DNA reads as TGTGCCAGCTCGTCCGGGACAGGGGACGGCTACACCTTC.